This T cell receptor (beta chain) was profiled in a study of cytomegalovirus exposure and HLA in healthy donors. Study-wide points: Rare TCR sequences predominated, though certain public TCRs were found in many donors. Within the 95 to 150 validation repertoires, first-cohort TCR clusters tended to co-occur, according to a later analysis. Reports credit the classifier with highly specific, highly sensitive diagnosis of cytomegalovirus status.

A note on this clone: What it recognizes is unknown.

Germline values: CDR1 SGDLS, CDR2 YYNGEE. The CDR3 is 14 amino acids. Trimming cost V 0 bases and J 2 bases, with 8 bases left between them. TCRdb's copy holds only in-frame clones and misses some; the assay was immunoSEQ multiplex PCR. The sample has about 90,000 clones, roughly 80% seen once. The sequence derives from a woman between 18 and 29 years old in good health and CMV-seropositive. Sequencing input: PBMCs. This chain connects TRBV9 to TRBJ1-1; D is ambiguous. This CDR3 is CASSVVSVNTEAFF. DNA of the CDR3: TGTGCCAGCAGCGTAGTGTCAGTTAACACTGAAGCTTTCTTT.